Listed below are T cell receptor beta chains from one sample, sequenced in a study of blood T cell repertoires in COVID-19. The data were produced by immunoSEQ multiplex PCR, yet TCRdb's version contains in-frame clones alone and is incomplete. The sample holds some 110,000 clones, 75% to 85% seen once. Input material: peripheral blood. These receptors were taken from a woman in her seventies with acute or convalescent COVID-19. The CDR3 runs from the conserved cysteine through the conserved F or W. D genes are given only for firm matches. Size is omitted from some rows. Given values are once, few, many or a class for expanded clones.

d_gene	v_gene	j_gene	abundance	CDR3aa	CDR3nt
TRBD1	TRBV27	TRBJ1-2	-	CASSLVRLGTGPVNYGYTF	TGTGCCAGCAGTTTGGTACGATTAGGGACAGGGCCCGTTAACTATGGCTACACCTTC
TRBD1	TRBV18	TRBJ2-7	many	CASSPQGARAYEQYF	TGTGCCAGCTCACCGCAGGGGGCGCGGGCCTACGAGCAGTACTTC
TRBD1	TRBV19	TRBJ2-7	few	CASSDRGTDEQYF	TGTGCCAGTAGCGACAGGGGTACGGACGAGCAGTACTTC
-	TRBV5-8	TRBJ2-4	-	CASSQGGSYIQYF	TGTGCCAGCAGCCAGGGGGGCTCTTACATTCAGTACTTC
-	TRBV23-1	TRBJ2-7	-	CASSQSGDIEPVYEQYF	TGCGCCAGCAGTCAATCGGGGGACATCGAACCGGTCTACGAGCAGTACTTC
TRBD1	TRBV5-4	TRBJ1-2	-	CASSSGQGAGGYTF	TGTGCCAGCAGCTCTGGACAGGGGGCAGGTGGCTACACCTTC
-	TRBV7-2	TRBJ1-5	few	CASSPAGKSNQPQHF	TGTGCCAGCAGCCCGGCAGGGAAAAGCAATCAGCCCCAGCATTTT
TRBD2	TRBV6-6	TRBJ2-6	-	CASSRLAGGPGANVLTF	TGTGCCAGCAGCCGACTAGCGGGGGGTCCCGGGGCCAACGTCCTGACTTTC
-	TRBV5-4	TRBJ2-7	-	CASSLGGHSSSSYEQYF	TGTGCCAGCAGCTTGGGAGGCCACTCTAGTAGCTCCTACGAGCAGTACTTC
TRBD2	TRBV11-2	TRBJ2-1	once	CASSPTSGYGDNEQFF	TGTGCCAGCAGTCCAACTAGCGGCTATGGGGACAATGAGCAGTTCTTC
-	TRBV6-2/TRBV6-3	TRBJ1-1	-	CASSYATGLGTEAFF	TGTGCCAGCAGTTACGCCACAGGCCTTGGCACTGAAGCTTTCTTT
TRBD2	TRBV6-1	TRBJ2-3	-	CASSEPSGRATDTQYF	TGTGCCAGCAGTGAACCTAGCGGGAGGGCCACAGATACGCAGTATTTT
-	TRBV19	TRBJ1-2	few	CASSIQGGELYGYTF	TGTGCCAGTAGTATCCAAGGGGGGGAACTCTATGGCTACACCTTC
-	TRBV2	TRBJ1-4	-	CASNGQYEKLFF	TGTGCCAGCAATGGACAGTATGAAAAACTGTTTTTT
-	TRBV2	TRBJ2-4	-	CASLSGSVDIQYF	TGTGCCAGCTTGAGCGGGTCTGTGGACATTCAGTACTTC
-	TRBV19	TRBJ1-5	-	CASSSGNSNQPQHF	TGTGCCAGTAGTTCAGGGAATAGCAATCAGCCCCAGCATTTT
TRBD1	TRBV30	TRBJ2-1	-	CAWSAGQDNNEQFF	TGTGCCTGGAGCGCGGGACAGGATAACAATGAGCAGTTCTTC
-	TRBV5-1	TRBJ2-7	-	CASSLQTRRGEQYF	TGCGCCAGCAGCTTGCAAACCCGGAGAGGCGAGCAGTACTTC
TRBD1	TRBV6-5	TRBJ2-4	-	CASSPGQGNIQYF	TGTGCCAGCAGTCCGGGACAGGGAAACATTCAGTACTTC
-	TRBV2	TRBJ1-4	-	CATSRRSNEKLFF	TGTGCCACCTCCCGGAGATCTAATGAAAAACTGTTTTTT
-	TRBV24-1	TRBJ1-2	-	CATSDVSGDGYTF	TGTGCCACCAGTGATGTCTCAGGGGACGGCTACACCTTC
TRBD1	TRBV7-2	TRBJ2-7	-	CASSWGQEGEQYF	TGTGCCAGCAGCTGGGGACAGGAGGGCGAGCAGTACTTC
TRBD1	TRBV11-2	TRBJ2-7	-	CASSLGRTGSLYEQYF	TGTGCCAGCAGCTTAGGCCGGACAGGCTCCCTCTACGAGCAGTACTTC
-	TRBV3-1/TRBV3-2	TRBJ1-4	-	CASSRRLAPTNEKLFF	TGTGCCAGCAGCCGACGCTTAGCCCCAACTAATGAAAAACTGTTTTTT
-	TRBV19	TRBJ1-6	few	CASSLGVGAAYNSPLHF	TGTGCCAGTAGTCTCGGTGTGGGGGCGGCCTATAATTCACCCCTCCACTTT
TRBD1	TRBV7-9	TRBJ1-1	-	CASSLTGGGTEAFF	TGTGCCAGCAGCTTGACAGGGGGCGGGACTGAAGCTTTCTTT
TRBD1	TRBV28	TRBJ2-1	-	CASSSPGQASNNEQFF	TGTGCCAGCAGTTCTCCGGGACAGGCCTCTAACAATGAGCAGTTCTTC
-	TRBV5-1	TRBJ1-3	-	CASSMQGTGNTIYF	TGCGCCAGCAGCATGCAGGGAACTGGAAACACCATATATTTT
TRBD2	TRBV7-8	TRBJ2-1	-	CASSLARASGRVREQFF	TGTGCCAGCAGCTTAGCGCGGGCTAGCGGGAGGGTGCGAGAGCAGTTCTTC
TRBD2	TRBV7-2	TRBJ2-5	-	CASSSGTSGRVPQETQYF	TGTGCCAGCAGCTCGGGGACTAGCGGGAGAGTACCACAAGAGACCCAGTACTTC
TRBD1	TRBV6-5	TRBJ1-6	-	CASSKTGGGSPLHF	TGTGCCAGCAGTAAGACAGGGGGGGGATCACCCCTCCACTTT
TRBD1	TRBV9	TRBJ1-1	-	CASSVGRRTGWNTEAFF	TGTGCCAGCAGCGTAGGAAGAAGGACAGGGTGGAACACTGAAGCTTTCTTT
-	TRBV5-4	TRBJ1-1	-	CASSFGYRPTEAFF	TGTGCCAGCAGCTTCGGGTATCGACCCACTGAAGCTTTCTTT
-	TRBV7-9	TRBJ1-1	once	CASSLAIDRPTDTEAFF	TGTGCCAGCAGCTTAGCGATCGACAGGCCGACGGACACTGAAGCTTTCTTT
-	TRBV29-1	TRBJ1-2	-	CSVRSTRDGYTF	TGCAGCGTCCGATCGACCAGGGATGGCTACACCTTC
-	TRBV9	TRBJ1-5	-	CASSPGGRTNQPQHF	TGTGCCAGCAGCCCCGGAGGGAGAACCAATCAGCCCCAGCATTTT
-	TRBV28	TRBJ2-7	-	CASSRTAYEQYF	TGTGCCAGCAGTCGGACAGCCTACGAGCAGTACTTC
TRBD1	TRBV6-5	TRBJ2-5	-	CASSSNRGVGETQYF	TGTGCCAGCAGTTCTAACAGGGGAGTCGGGGAGACCCAGTACTTC
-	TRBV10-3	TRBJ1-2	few	CAINRQDYGYTF	TGTGCCATCAACCGACAGGACTATGGCTACACCTTC
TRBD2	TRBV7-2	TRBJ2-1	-	CASSLYGLAGGEQFF	TGTGCCAGCAGCTTATATGGACTAGCGGGGGGAGAGCAGTTCTTC
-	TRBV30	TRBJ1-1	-	CAWRVARVSEAFF	TGTGCCTGGAGGGTGGCCAGGGTTTCTGAAGCTTTCTTT
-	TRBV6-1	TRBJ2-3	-	CASSEERRLTDTQYF	TGTGCCAGCAGTGAAGAGAGGCGACTCACAGATACGCAGTATTTT
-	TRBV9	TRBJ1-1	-	CASSVGMDRGTEAFF	TGTGCCAGCAGCGTAGGAATGGACCGCGGGACTGAAGCTTTCTTT
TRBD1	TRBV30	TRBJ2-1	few	CAWSPDRGLVKFF	TGTGCCTGGAGTCCCGACAGGGGGTTGGTAAAGTTCTTC
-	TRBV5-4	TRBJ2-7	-	CASSWTQGYEQYF	TGTGCCAGCAGCTGGACCCAGGGCTACGAGCAGTACTTC
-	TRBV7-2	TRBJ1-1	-	CASRWGTAEAFF	TGTGCCAGCAGGTGGGGGACTGCCGAAGCTTTCTTT
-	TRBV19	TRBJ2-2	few	CASSIVGTTGELFF	TGTGCCAGTAGTATAGTTGGCACCACCGGGGAGCTGTTTTTT
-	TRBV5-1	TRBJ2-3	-	CASSLSSDTDTQYF	TGCGCCAGCAGCTTGTCTAGCGACACAGATACGCAGTATTTT
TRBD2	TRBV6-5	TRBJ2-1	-	CASSWTSGHNEQFF	TGTGCCAGCAGCTGGACTAGCGGCCACAATGAGCAGTTCTTC
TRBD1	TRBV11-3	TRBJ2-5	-	CASSMGQGQETQYF	TGTGCCAGCAGCATGGGACAGGGACAAGAGACCCAGTACTTC
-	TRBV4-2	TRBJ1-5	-	CASSQAQGEINQPQHF	TGTGCCAGCAGCCAGGCACAGGGAGAAATCAATCAGCCCCAGCATTTT